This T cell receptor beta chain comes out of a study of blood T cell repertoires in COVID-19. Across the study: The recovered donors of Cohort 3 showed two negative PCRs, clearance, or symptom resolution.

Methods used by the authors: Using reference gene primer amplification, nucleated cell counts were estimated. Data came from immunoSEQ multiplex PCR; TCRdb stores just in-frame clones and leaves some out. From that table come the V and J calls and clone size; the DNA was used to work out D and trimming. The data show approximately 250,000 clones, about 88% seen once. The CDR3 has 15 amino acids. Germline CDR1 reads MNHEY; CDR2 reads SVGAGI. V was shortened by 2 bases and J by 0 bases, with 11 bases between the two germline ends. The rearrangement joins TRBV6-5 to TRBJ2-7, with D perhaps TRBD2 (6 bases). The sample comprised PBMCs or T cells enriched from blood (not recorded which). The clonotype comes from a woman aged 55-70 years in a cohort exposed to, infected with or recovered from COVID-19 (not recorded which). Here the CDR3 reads CASSYADGSSYEQYF. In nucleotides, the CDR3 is TGTGCCAGCAGTTACGCGGACGGGAGCTCCTACGAGCAGTACTTC.